These 31 T cell receptor beta chains came from one sample sequenced in a study of blood T cell repertoires in COVID-19. Assay used: immunoSEQ multiplex PCR; TCRdb lists only in-frame clones, some missing. The sample includes about 200,000 clones, 80% to 90% seen only once; the top ten take approximately 7.4%. The specimen was peripheral blood. The receptors were sampled from a woman aged 45 to 65 with acute or convalescent COVID-19.

CDR3 in amino acids: CASSPGGRSGEQYF. CDR3 coding DNA: TGTGCCAGCTCACCAGGAGGCCGCTCCGGCGAGCAGTACTTC. V and J are TRBV18 and TRBJ2-7; D is possibly TRBD2 (5 bases). The germline V gene encodes CDR1 KGHSH and CDR2 LQKENI. Trimming took 2 bases from V and 6 from J, leaving 14 bases between them. The CDR3 sequence is 14 residues long.

This rearrangement joins TRBV19 to TRBJ1-2, with 10 nucleotides matching TRBD1. This CDR3 has 13 residues. CDR1 LNHDA and CDR2 SQIVND come from the germline V gene (reference sequence). The V segment lost 6 bases and the J segment 2 bases; nucleotides outside the gene matches: 0. The CDR3 loop is CASRDRGNYGYTF. The CDR3 nucleotides are TGTGCCAGTAGGGACAGGGGGAACTATGGCTACACCTTC.

The chain links TRBV5-1 to TRBJ2-3, with D perhaps matching TRBD2 (6 bases). Germline values: CDR1 SGHRS, CDR2 YFSETQ. The CDR3 length is 13 residues. V was pared by 3 bases and J by 5 bases, with 10 bases between. The CDR3 protein is CASSSEGRDTQYF. The CDR3 bases are TGCGCCAGCAGCTCGGAGGGTCGAGATACGCAGTATTTT.

The chain uses TRBV3-1 (or the pseudogene TRBV3-2) and TRBJ1-2; 7 bases are a match to TRBD1. Germline V gene sequence: CDR1 LGHDT, CDR2 YNNKEL (reference sequence). The V segment lost 5 bases and the J segment 3 bases; nucleotides outside the gene matches: 3. There are 13 residues in the CDR3. For the CDR3, the DNA is TGTGCCAGCAGCATCGGACAGGACTATGGCTACACCTTC. Amino acid sequence: CASSIGQDYGYTF.

V and J are TRBV7-3 and TRBJ2-3, with TRBD2 matching 9 bases. In germline, CDR1 is SGHTA, CDR2 FQGTGA. Trimming at V came to 1 base and at J to 5 bases, leaving 4 bases not matched to a gene. This CDR3 contains 15 residues. The CDR3, as DNA: TGTGCCAGCAGCTTAAACGGCGGGAGGGGAGATACGCAGTATTTT. Encoded protein: CASSLNGGRGDTQYF.

In this sample, this clone turned up a few times. At one end the junction does not follow the germline gene, possibly because of a read error. V and J are TRBV27 and TRBJ2-3; 14 bases are shared with TRBD2. The germline V gene encodes CDR1 MNHEY and CDR2 SMNVEV (reference sequence). CDR3 length: 15 amino acids. The CDR3 DNA reads as TGTGCCAGCAGTTTAGCATATACGGGGACTAGCGGGGGCCATTTT. Encoded protein: CASSLAYTGTSGGHF.

This rearrangement joins TRBV19 to TRBJ1-5, with D possibly being TRBD1 (5 bases). CDR3 length: 16 amino acids. Germline CDR1 and CDR2: LNHDA and SQIVND (reference sequence). The V end lost 3 bases, the J end lost 1 base, and 13 bases lay between the germline ends. The CDR3 spells CASSMIGGASNQPQHF. CDR3 in DNA: TGTGCCAGTAGTATGATTGGAGGGGCCAGCAATCAGCCCCAGCATTTT. Based on the CDR3 plus reference TRBV19 and TRBJ1-5, the full variable domain is DGGITQSPKYLFRKEGQNVTLSCEQNLNHDAMYWYRQDPGQGLRLIYYSQIVNDFQKGDIAEGYSVSREKKESFPLTVTSAQKNPTAFYLCASSMIGGASNQPQHFGDGTRLSIL.

The CDR3, as DNA: TGTGCCAGCAGTACCCACTCACCGGGACTAGCGGGAGGAGGGCTTTACAATGAGCAGTTCTTC. Amino acid sequence: CASSTHSPGLAGGGLYNEQFF. The chain combines TRBV27 with TRBJ2-1; TRBD2 matches 15 bases. With V trimmed by 5 bases and J by 4 bases, 18 bases remained unmatched. The CDR3 is 21 residues long. Per the germline V gene, CDR1 is MNHEY and CDR2 is SMNVEV (reference sequence).

The rearrangement links TRBV6-5 to TRBJ1-3; no firm D call. This CDR3 is built from 13 residues. Germline CDR1 is MNHEY and CDR2 is SVGAGI. The V end was cut by 7 bases, the J end by 0 bases, with 7 bases between. The CDR3 coding sequence is TGTGCCAGCATTCCCTCCTCTGGAAACACCATATATTTT. As protein: CASIPSSGNTIYF.

The V call is TRBV6-5, the J call TRBJ2-7, with 9 bases aligning to TRBD1. V trimming: 6 bases; J trimming: 4 bases; junction bases outside the gene matches: 10. CDR3 size: 15 residues. CDR1 is MNHEY, CDR2 SVGAGI, per germline. The CDR3 sequence: CASSPGTGFRYEQYF. CDR3 bases: TGTGCCAGCAGCCCCGGGACAGGGTTTCGGTACGAGCAGTACTTC.

The V gene is TRBV28, the J gene TRBJ2-2, with D uncertain. V was trimmed by 7 bases and J by 4 bases, leaving 22 bases between them. CDR3 size: 17 residues. Germline CDR1 and CDR2: MDHEN and SYDVKM. DNA of the CDR3: TGTGCCAGCACACCCTCCCCTAGACCCAGCCGCACCGGGGAGCTGTTTTTT. Translated: CASTPSPRPSRTGELFF.

V and J are TRBV18 and TRBJ2-5; D is possibly TRBD2 (6 bases). This CDR3 region has 14 residues. V lost 3 bases and J lost 3, with 11 bases in between. Germline CDR1 KGHSH, CDR2 LQKENI. CDR3 sequence reads: CASSPPGREETQYF. The CDR3 DNA reads TGTGCCAGCTCACCCCCCGGGAGAGAAGAGACCCAGTACTTC.

The rearrangement uses TRBV29-1 and TRBJ1-4; D is uncertain. CDR1 is SQVTM, CDR2 ANQGSEA, per germline. This CDR3 contains 13 residues. The ends were cut back, 1 base at V and 8 bases at J, with 11 bases in the middle. The CDR3 bases are TGCAGCGTTGAAGTCGGGGTCGGGGAAAAACTGTTTTTT. Protein sequence: CSVEVGVGEKLFF.

Many counts were recorded for this clone. The chain uses TRBV7-9 and TRBJ2-7, with TRBD2 matching 8 bases. Germline trimming cut 0 bases from V and 9 bases from J; bases unmatched to any gene: 4. This CDR3 region has 13 residues. Germline V gene lookup returns CDR1 SEHNR and CDR2 FQNEAQ (reference sequence). The CDR3 bases are TGTGCCAGCAGCTTAGCCTTACGGGAGGGGCAGTACTTC. This codes for CASSLALREGQYF. The variable domain in full, with the rest retrieved from reference TRBV7-9 and TRBJ2-7, is DTGVSQNPRHKITKRGQNVTFRCDPISEHNRLYWYRQTLGQGPEFLTYFQNEAQLEKSRLLSDRFSAERPKGSFSTLEIQRTEQGDSAMYLCASSLALREGQYFGPGTRLTVT.

The V gene is TRBV27, the J gene TRBJ1-2, with a weak D call TRBD1 (6 bases). The CDR3 contains 13 residues. CDR1 and CDR2 from the germline V gene are MNHEY and SMNVEV (reference sequence). Between the trimmed V and J ends, which lost 5 bases and 8 bases, there was a span of 15 bases. The CDR3 coding sequence is TGTGCCAGCAGTGCAAGTGGGAGGGGGGGCTACACCTTC. It is translated as CASSASGRGGYTF.

The CDR3 sequence: CASSLDRRNTEAFF. DNA for the CDR3: TGTGCCAGCAGCTTAGACAGGCGGAACACTGAAGCTTTCTTT. The V gene is TRBV11-3, the J gene TRBJ1-1; unclear D gene. This CDR3 contains 14 residues. The V end was cut by 0 bases, the J end by 1 base, with 6 bases between. The germline V gene encodes CDR1 SGHNT and CDR2 YENEEA.

The chain joins TRBV14 to TRBJ2-7; unclear D gene. The CDR3 totals 11 residues. Germline lookup yields CDR1 SGHDN and CDR2 FVKESK. Trimming pared 1 base from V and 7 bases from J, leaving 5 bases between. The CDR3 loop is CASSQGAEQYF. CDR3 bases: TGTGCCAGCAGCCAAGGGGCAGAGCAGTACTTC.

The chain links TRBV24-1 to TRBJ2-2; D is ambiguous. V was clipped by 0 bases and J by 6 bases, with 10 bases between them. Germline V gene data show CDR1 as KGHDR and CDR2 as SFDVKD. The CDR3 sequence is 15 residues long. This CDR3 reads CATSDLNQDAGELFF. CDR3 DNA sequence: TGTGCCACCAGTGATTTGAATCAGGATGCCGGGGAGCTGTTTTTT.

The chain carries TRBV2 and TRBJ1-1; 11 nucleotides agree with TRBD1. Germline-derived CDR1 and CDR2 are SNHLY and FYNNEI. The CDR3 loop spans 15 amino acids. The V gene end was trimmed by 6 bases and the J gene end by 11 bases; junction bases not matched to a gene: 14. The CDR3 DNA sequence: TGTGCCAGCAGCCCCTGGGACAGGGGGGGTAGGGCCGCTTTCTTT. Its protein is CASSPWDRGGRAAFF.

The chain links TRBV9 to TRBJ2-7; TRBD1 agrees at 7 bases. CDR1 SGDLS and CDR2 YYNGEE come from the germline V gene. This CDR3 has 16 residues. Germline trimming cut 0 bases from V and 0 bases from J; bases unmatched to any gene: 6. CDR3 nucleotide sequence: TGTGCCAGCAGCGTAGAGGGGGCAGGGAGCTCCTACGAGCAGTACTTC. Protein sequence: CASSVEGAGSSYEQYF.

This chain connects TRBV7-9 to TRBJ2-5; 7 nucleotides match TRBD2. Germline V gene sequence: CDR1 SEHNR, CDR2 FQNEAQ (reference sequence). This CDR3 comprises 14 residues. V lost 8 bases to trimming and J lost 1 base; unmatched junction nucleotides: 7. The CDR3 is CASDKGGGQETQYF. In nucleotides, the CDR3 is TGTGCCAGCGATAAAGGCGGGGGCCAAGAGACCCAGTACTTC.

The chain has TRBV2 and TRBJ1-5; tentatively, D is TRBD1 (5 bases). With 7 bases removed from V and 4 bases from J, the gap between germline ends came to 11 bases. This CDR3 region has 13 residues. Germline V gene data show CDR1 as SNHLY and CDR2 as FYNNEI. CDR3 sequence (DNA): TGTGCCAGCACCTACAGGCATAATCAGCCCCAGCATTTT. Translation: CASTYRHNQPQHF.

The gene calls are TRBV11-3 and TRBJ1-1; D is possibly TRBD1 (5 bases). CDR1 SGHNT and CDR2 YENEEA come from the germline V gene. V was trimmed by 8 bases and J by 0 bases, leaving 10 bases between them. The CDR3 contains 13 residues. The CDR3 DNA is TGTGCCAGCTCGGGGGGGTTGAACACTGAAGCTTTCTTT. Encoded protein: CASSGGLNTEAFF.

This clone was seen only a few times. V and J are TRBV21-1 and TRBJ2-1; the table's TRBD2 call for D was not verified on the DNA. TRBV21-1 represents a pseudogene. This CDR3 is built from 14 residues. As DNA, the CDR3 is TGTGCCAGTACCGGGACTAGCGGATCCAATGAGCAGTTCTTC. Its protein is CASTGTSGSNEQFF.

The chain is built from TRBV5-1 and TRBJ2-7; possibly TRBD2 for D (5 bases). Trimming left V 4 bases short and J 2 bases short, with 10 bases between. Germline loops: CDR1 SGHRS, CDR2 YFSETQ. This CDR3 region has 13 residues. This CDR3 is CASSQPGTYEQYF. CDR3 nucleotides: TGCGCCAGCAGCCAACCCGGGACCTACGAGCAGTACTTC.

The chain links TRBV9 to TRBJ2-5; 8 bases align to TRBD2. The CDR3 runs to 15 residues. The V gene's germline CDR1 is SGDLS and CDR2 YYNGEE. The J segment lost 4 bases and the V segment lost 0 bases, leaving 5 bases of the junction unmatched. The CDR3 loop reads CASSVAGGPGETQYF. The DNA of the CDR3 is TGTGCCAGCAGCGTAGCGGGAGGGCCCGGAGAGACCCAGTACTTC.

The chain links TRBV5-1 to TRBJ2-1; possibly TRBD1 for D (6 bases). The V gene lost 0 bases and the J gene lost 5 bases, with 9 bases spanning the gap. The CDR3 totals 14 residues. CDR1 and CDR2 from the germline V gene are SGHRS and YFSETQ. CDR3 in DNA: TGCGCCAGCAGCTTGGATAGGGGGAACAATGAGCAGTTCTTC. Translation gives CASSLDRGNNEQFF.

The CDR3 nucleotides read TGCGCCAGCAGTCGGACAGGGGGCGAGCAGTACTTC. Its translation: CASSRTGGEQYF. The chain links TRBV5-1 to TRBJ2-7, with 10 bases identical to TRBD1. Germline V gives CDR1 SGHRS, CDR2 YFSETQ. This CDR3 is built from 12 residues. V lost 5 bases and J lost 6; bases outside the gene matches: 2.

This chain connects TRBV9 to TRBJ2-2; 12 nucleotides align to TRBD2. V was pared by 4 bases and J by 5 bases, with 9 bases of the junction left unmatched. The CDR3 spans 17 residues. Germline CDR1 and CDR2: SGDLS and YYNGEE. The CDR3 region has the DNA TGTGCCAGCAGCCGTACCCTAGCGGGAGGGCAAACCGGGGAGCTGTTTTTT. Its translation is CASSRTLAGGQTGELFF. Complete variable domain (other parts from reference TRBV9 and TRBJ2-2): DSGVTQTPKHLITATGQRVTLRCSPRSGDLSVYWYQQSLDQGLQFLIQYYNGEERAKGNILERFSAQQFPDLHSELNLSSLELGDSALYFCASSRTLAGGQTGELFFGEGSRLTVL.

The V gene is TRBV20-1, the J gene TRBJ2-1, with TRBD2 matching over 8 bases. The germline CDR1 and CDR2 sequences are DFQATT and SNEGSKA (reference sequence). V shed 3 bases and J 6 bases; nucleotides not matched to a gene: 10. This CDR3 spans 15 amino acids. The DNA of the CDR3 is TGCAGTGCTAGTAGGGCGGGAGGACCCTCCAATGAGCAGTTCTTC. Translation gives CSASRAGGPSNEQFF.

The chain recombines TRBV6-5 with TRBJ1-1, with TRBD1 identical over 7 bases. Unmatched junction bases numbered 1, after V lost 8 bases and J lost 1 base. The germline V gene has CDR1 MNHEY and CDR2 SVGAGI. The CDR3 totals 12 residues. CDR3 sequence reads: CASWTGNTEAFF. CDR3 in DNA: TGTGCCAGCTGGACAGGGAACACTGAAGCTTTCTTT.